One and the same sample provided the 25 T cell receptor beta chains below, sequenced in a study of cytomegalovirus exposure and HLA in healthy donors. With 60 Vbeta and 13 Jbeta primers, the PCR was carried out. Produced via immunoSEQ multiplex PCR; TCRdb's table is partial and in-frame only. The profile shows some 95,000 clones, 77% of them singletons. What was sequenced was PBMCs. These receptors all stem from a woman in her forties in good health and CMV-seronegative.

This clone was recorded a few times. The chain employs TRBV10-3 and TRBJ1-1; the D is unclear. This CDR3 has 12 residues. V was pared by 4 bases and J by 8 bases, with 11 bases between. Looked up from germline, CDR1 is ENHRY and CDR2 is SYGVKD. Written as DNA, the CDR3 is TGTGCCATCAGTGGTCCGTCTACGGAAGCTTTCTTT. Protein: CAISGPSTEAFF.

There are a few counts of this clone. The chain joins TRBV7-2 to TRBJ1-2; TRBD1 aligns across 9 bases. The J segment lost 8 bases and the V segment lost 5 bases, leaving 12 bases of the junction unmatched. This CDR3 spans 15 amino acids. The V gene's germline CDR1 is SGHTA and CDR2 FQGNSA. CDR3 region: CASSRWTGDWRGYTF. The CDR3 coding sequence is TGTGCCAGCAGCCGGTGGACAGGGGACTGGCGGGGCTACACCTTC.

The chain has TRBV2 and TRBJ1-3, with D possibly matching TRBD1 (6 bases). In germline, CDR1 is SNHLY, CDR2 FYNNEI. The length of the CDR3 is 14 residues. Trimming took off 5 bases at V and 4 bases at J, with 12 bases between the two ends. Here the CDR3 reads CASSSTGTGNTIYF. CDR3 DNA: TGTGCCAGCAGTAGCACAGGGACAGGAAACACCATATATTTT.

Only one count was recorded for this clone. The V call is TRBV7-6, the J call TRBJ1-6; tentatively, D is TRBD1 (6 bases). Germline V lookup: CDR1 SGHVS, CDR2 FNYEAQ. V gave up 5 bases and J gave up 1 base, with 12 bases separating them. The CDR3 contains 16 residues. CDR3 in amino acids: CASSNREESYNSPLHF. The DNA for the CDR3 is TGTGCCAGCAGCAACAGGGAAGAATCCTATAATTCACCCCTCCACTTT.

The gene calls are TRBV27 and TRBJ2-7; D is unclear. Germline V gene sequence: CDR1 MNHEY, CDR2 SMNVEV (reference sequence). The CDR3 contains 14 residues. V lost 2 bases, J lost 4 bases, and 12 bases lay in between. Here the CDR3 DNA reads TGTGCCAGCAGTTTACGTCTATCGAGTTACGAGCAGTACTTC. Residues: CASSLRLSSYEQYF.

This chain uses TRBV2 with TRBJ1-5; 7 nucleotides align to TRBD1. The CDR3 is made up of 14 amino acids. V lost 6 bases and J lost 6; bases outside the gene matches: 8. CDR1 SNHLY and CDR2 FYNNEI come from the germline V gene. Here the CDR3 reads CASRDGDRTQPQHF. The DNA of the CDR3 is TGTGCCAGCAGGGACGGGGACAGAACTCAGCCCCAGCATTTT.

The rearrangement uses TRBV5-1 and TRBJ1-2; 7 nucleotides agree with TRBD1. The V and J ends lost 2 bases and 1 base, in that order; junction bases with no gene match: 2. Per germline, CDR1 SGHRS and CDR2 YFSETQ. The CDR3 is 14 residues long. The CDR3 region has the DNA TGCGCCAGCAGCTTCAGGGACAGTAACTATGGCTACACCTTC. Encoded protein: CASSFRDSNYGYTF. The entire variable domain, with the rest obtained from reference TRBV5-1 and TRBJ1-2, is as follows: KAGVTQTPRYLIKTRGQQVTLSCSPISGHRSVSWYQQTPGQGLQFLFEYFSETQRNKGNFPGRFSGRQFSNSRSEMNVSTLELGDSALYLCASSFRDSNYGYTFGSGTRLTVV.

V usage is TRBV5-1 and J usage is TRBJ2-2; 9 bases are shared with TRBD2. With 4 bases clipped from V and 7 bases from J, the junction kept 14 bases outside the gene matches. Germline CDR1 is SGHRS and CDR2 is YFSETQ. This CDR3 is built from 17 residues. In DNA, the CDR3 is TGCGCCAGCAGCCCCCCCGGTAGCGGGAGAAAGGGCGGGGAGCTGTTTTTT. Encoded protein: CASSPPGSGRKGGELFF.

The chain links TRBV7-2 to TRBJ2-3; the match to TRBD2 covers 7 bases. The CDR3 spans 14 residues. CDR1 is SGHTA and CDR2 is FQGNSA in the germline V gene. V trimming: 0 bases; J trimming: 5 bases; junction bases outside the gene matches: 2. Here the CDR3 reads CASSLAGGVDTQYF. The DNA of the CDR3 is TGTGCCAGCAGCTTAGCGGGGGGGGTAGATACGCAGTATTTT.

The chain couples TRBV5-8 to TRBJ1-5, with 8 positions matching TRBD1. CDR1 and CDR2 (germline): SGHTS, YDEGEE. V lost 3 bases to trimming and J lost 6 bases; unmatched junction nucleotides: 8. The length of the CDR3 is 15 residues. CDR3: CASSSRQGYSQPQHF. CDR3 DNA: TGTGCCAGCAGCTCGAGACAGGGGTATAGTCAGCCCCAGCATTTT.

The chain recombines TRBV9 with TRBJ2-1; tentative D call: TRBD2 (6 bases). There are 16 residues in the CDR3. Germline assignment: CDR1 SGDLS and CDR2 YYNGEE. Trimming cost V 0 bases and J 3 bases, with 13 bases left between them. The CDR3 DNA sequence: TGTGCCAGCAGCGTAGACTCGGGGGTTCGCTACAATGAGCAGTTCTTC. Encoded protein: CASSVDSGVRYNEQFF. Together with reference TRBV9 and TRBJ2-1, the CDR3 gives the full variable domain: DSGVTQTPKHLITATGQRVTLRCSPRSGDLSVYWYQQSLDQGLQFLIQYYNGEERAKGNILERFSAQQFPDLHSELNLSSLELGDSALYFCASSVDSGVRYNEQFFGPGTRLTVL.

This clone appeared once. The CDR3 protein is CATRQGSDTQYF. The CDR3 DNA follows: TGTGCCACCAGGCAGGGGTCAGATACGCAGTATTTT. The J gene is TRBJ2-3, the V gene TRBV15; the D gene is possibly TRBD1 (6 bases). Deletions cut 6 bases from V and 4 bases from J, with 8 bases between. The CDR3 is 12 residues long. Germline CDR1 is LNHNV and CDR2 is YYDKDF (reference sequence).

The chain has TRBV6-1 and TRBJ2-3, with 10 bases identical to TRBD2. The CDR3 covers 14 residues. CDR1 is MNHNS and CDR2 is SASEGT in the germline V gene. V shed 6 bases and J 5 bases; nucleotides not matched to a gene: 5. The CDR3 is CASRYLAGVDTQYF. Here the CDR3 DNA reads TGTGCCAGCAGATACCTAGCGGGGGTAGATACGCAGTATTTT.

This clone was seen a handful of times. This chain uses TRBV18 with TRBJ2-3; D unresolved. The CDR3 is made up of 13 amino acids. Germline V gives CDR1 KGHSH, CDR2 LQKENI. Trimming took 3 bases from V and 2 from J, leaving 6 bases between them. The CDR3: CASSPPSTDTQYF. CDR3 DNA sequence: TGTGCCAGCTCACCCCCTTCCACAGATACGCAGTATTTT.

CDR3: CASSQGGTGRTDTQYF. The CDR3 nucleotides are TGTGCCAGCAGCCAAGGAGGGACAGGACGCACAGATACGCAGTATTTT. J is TRBJ2-3 and V is TRBV14; 8 bases align to TRBD1. CDR3 length: 16 amino acids. Germline V gene data show CDR1 as SGHDN and CDR2 as FVKESK. J was trimmed by 1 base and V by 1 base; bases with no gene match: 4. The entire variable domain, with the rest obtained from reference TRBV14 and TRBJ2-3, is as follows: EAGVTQFPSHSVIEKGQTVTLRCDPISGHDNLYWYRRVMGKEIKFLLHFVKESKQDESGMPNNRFLAERTGGTYSTLKVQPAELEDSGVYFCASSQGGTGRTDTQYFGPGTRLTVL.

The chain recombines TRBV5-1 with TRBJ2-7; 7 nucleotides align to TRBD1. CDR1 is SGHRS, CDR2 YFSETQ, per germline. The CDR3 loop spans 14 amino acids. Trimming removed 0 bases from V and 7 bases from J; junction bases left unmatched: 7. CDR3 DNA: TGCGCCAGCAGCTTGGTATTACAGGGGATAGAGCAGTACTTC. This codes for CASSLVLQGIEQYF.

The rearrangement links TRBV5-3 to TRBJ1-5; TRBD1 agrees at 7 bases. TRBV5-3 is assigned to the ORF class and has an uncertain function. With 5 bases clipped from V and 6 bases from J, the junction kept 11 bases outside the gene matches. There are 15 residues in the CDR3. The CDR3, as DNA: TGTGCCAGAAGTGGGGACAGTATCAAAGGTCAGCCCCAGCATTTT. This gives the protein CARSGDSIKGQPQHF.

The rearrangement joins TRBV18 to TRBJ2-3; 9 nucleotides match TRBD2. From germline, CDR1 is KGHSH and CDR2 LQKENI. This CDR3 contains 16 residues. Trimming at V came to 3 bases and at J to 4 bases, leaving 8 bases not matched to a gene. The DNA of the CDR3 is TGTGCCAGCTCACCTACGGGCGGGGGGGCCGCAGATACGCAGTATTTT. Translation gives CASSPTGGGAADTQYF.

The rearrangement joins TRBV5-1 to TRBJ2-7; possible D gene TRBD1, 6 bases. Germline loops: CDR1 SGHRS, CDR2 YFSETQ. Trimming pared 0 bases from V and 4 bases from J, leaving 11 bases between. The length of the CDR3 is 14 residues. CDR3: CASSLATGPYEQYF. CDR3 DNA sequence: TGCGCCAGCAGCTTGGCTACAGGGCCGTACGAGCAGTACTTC.

This clone was counted between two and nine times. The chain has TRBV7-2 and TRBJ1-1, with D uncertain. This CDR3 is built from 13 residues. The V end was cut by 0 bases, the J end by 6 bases, with 8 bases between. CDR1 SGHTA and CDR2 FQGNSA come from the germline V gene. The CDR3 coding sequence is TGTGCCAGCAGCTTAGCATCCATCCCTGAAGCTTTCTTT. This translates into CASSLASIPEAFF. The variable domain in full, with the rest retrieved from reference TRBV7-2 and TRBJ1-1, is GAGVSQSPSNKVTEKGKDVELRCDPISGHTALYWYRQSLGQGLEFLIYFQGNSAPDKSGLPSDRFSAERTGGSVSTLTIQRTQQEDSAVYLCASSLASIPEAFFGQGTRLTVV.

The V and J genes are TRBV7-9 and TRBJ2-3, with 7 bases aligning to TRBD2. Germline V gene lookup returns CDR1 SEHNR and CDR2 FQNEAQ (reference sequence). The CDR3 sequence is 15 residues long. The junction had 6 bases not matched to a gene; V was cut back by 2 bases and J by 4 bases. The CDR3 DNA sequence: TGTGCCAGCAGCTTAACGCAGGGAGGGTCAGATACGCAGTATTTT. Translating it yields CASSLTQGGSDTQYF.

This rearrangement joins TRBV10-3 to TRBJ2-7; a weak D match, TRBD1 (6 bases). V was shortened by 9 bases and J by 1 base, with 7 bases between the two germline ends. Germline V gene sequence: CDR1 ENHRY, CDR2 SYGVKD. The CDR3 totals 11 residues. CDR3: CAIGQSYEQYF. CDR3 bases: TGTGCCATTGGACAGTCCTACGAGCAGTACTTC.

The CDR3 sequence: CASSLGTGYNSPLHF. CDR3 DNA sequence: TGCGCCAGCAGCTTGGGAACAGGTTATAATTCACCCCTCCACTTT. The gene calls are TRBV5-1 and TRBJ1-6; D perhaps matches TRBD1 (5 bases). Germline-derived CDR1 and CDR2 are SGHRS and YFSETQ. There are 15 residues in the CDR3. Trimming left V 0 bases short and J 4 bases short, with 8 bases between.

This clone was counted only a few times. This chain joins TRBV5-1 and TRBJ2-3; weak D call: TRBD1 (5 bases). The CDR3 covers 17 residues. Trimming took 0 bases from V and 4 from J, leaving 18 bases between them. Germline-derived CDR1 and CDR2 are SGHRS and YFSETQ. The CDR3 region has the DNA TGCGCCAGCAGCTTGGGACAGTCAGGGCGAGGCGCAGATACGCAGTATTTT. This encodes CASSLGQSGRGADTQYF.

V is TRBV7-2 and J is TRBJ2-2; 9 nucleotides agree with TRBD1. Looked up from germline, CDR1 is SGHTA and CDR2 is FQGNSA. CDR3 length: 17 amino acids. V lost 5 bases to trimming and J lost 2 bases; unmatched junction nucleotides: 9. The CDR3, as DNA: TGTGCCAGCAGCCCCGCGCGGACAGGGGTTAACACCGGGGAGCTGTTTTTT. Residues: CASSPARTGVNTGELFF. The whole variable domain, filled in from reference TRBV7-2 and TRBJ2-2, reads GAGVSQSPSNKVTEKGKDVELRCDPISGHTALYWYRQSLGQGLEFLIYFQGNSAPDKSGLPSDRFSAERTGGSVSTLTIQRTQQEDSAVYLCASSPARTGVNTGELFFGEGSRLTVL.